The following is a T cell receptor beta chain sequence with its context. Its antigen is not identified. A modified ARM-PCR protocol with three rounds of nested PCR amplified TCRbeta. TCRdb re-called the multiplex PCR reads through MiXCR, storing one row per CDR3 protein. The table includes about 82,000 distinct CDR3 sequences, over 75% detected once. The data derive from a study of tumor and adjacent non-tumor tissue in lung cancer. Study-level results: Tumor tissue had significantly higher TCR diversity than normal lung.

The V gene lost 3 bases and the J gene lost 3 bases, with 18 bases spanning the gap. CDR1 SGHVS and CDR2 FQNEAQ come from the germline V gene. The CDR3 runs 16 residues. The template was RNA from unsorted bulk tissue. This chain uses TRBV7-8 with TRBJ2-7, with unresolved D. This receptor was obtained from a woman between 45 and 60 years old with non-small cell lung cancer. Sequencing was carried out using lung tumor tissue. CDR3 bases: TGTGCCAGCAGCTTGTGGATGGGCCTAGTTGGCTACGAGCAGTACTTC. As protein: CASSLWMGLVGYEQYF.